This TCR beta chain was sequenced during a study of beta chain features in type 1 diabetes. The study reverse transcribed the entire isolated RNA, so it sequenced expressed TCRB transcripts. Repertoires were generated with immunoSEQ multiplex PCR, while TCRdb's copy carries only in-frame clones and drops some. The sample has about 660,000 clones; more than 12% are singletons. Notes on this clone: Its cognate antigen is unknown.

Whole-study results and caveats: Researchers report that Type 1 diabetes patients had moderately but significantly shorter TCRB CDR3s across all four CD4+ subsets.

Germline-derived CDR1 and CDR2 are MDHEN and SYDVKM. The V gene lost 3 bases and the J gene lost 0 bases, with 21 bases spanning the gap. The CDR3 contains 18 residues. The V and J genes are TRBV28 and TRBJ2-7; a weak D match, TRBD1 (6 bases). Sequenced material: naive CD4+ T cells from blood. The receptor was derived from a man between 18 and 35 years old with type 1 diabetes. This CDR3 reads CASSFTLGAWEPSYEQYF. The CDR3 nucleotides read TGTGCCAGCAGTTTTACTTTGGGGGCCTGGGAACCCTCCTACGAGCAGTACTTC.